The next 25 T cell receptor beta chains were all read from a single sample in a study of T cell clonality in common variable immunodeficiency. General study findings and limits: In common variable immunodeficiency, TCR beta chains reportedly carried fewer deletions and N-nucleotide insertions.

These TCRs' antigens remain unknown. Profiling relied on immunoSEQ multiplex PCR, and the TCRdb table lists in-frame clones only, not all of them. The sample has fewer than 30,000 clones, none seen only once. Sequencing input: peripheral blood mononuclear cells. The source is a human donor with common variable immunodeficiency.

This clone was detected a few times. Read sequence stops 3 residues before the CDR3 end, and the germline J gene provides the missing end. This chain links TRBV2 with TRBJ2-2; 7 bases fit TRBD1. The CDR3 is 14 amino acids. From germline, CDR1 is SNHLY and CDR2 FYNNEI. V lost 7 bases, J lost 0 bases, and 2 bases stayed unmatched. Incomplete CDR3 DNA: TGTGCCAGCAAGCAGGGGGCGAACACCGGGGAG. It codes for CASKQGANTGE. The whole CDR3 region reads CASKQGANTGELFF.

This clone has more than one count but fewer than ten. The read gets to within 3 residues of the CDR3 end, and the germline J gene fills in the rest. This sequence joins TRBV18 and TRBJ2-5; 7 nucleotides line up with TRBD2. The CDR3 totals 16 residues. V lost 3 bases to trimming and J lost 5 bases; unmatched junction nucleotides: 12. Germline V CDR1 and CDR2: KGHSH, LQKENI. The CDR3 loop is CASSPLGLRGEETQYF. CDR3 bases read: TGTGCCAGCTCACCGTTGGGACTCCGGGGGGAGGAGACC.

A note on this clone: The read falls 3 residues short of the CDR3 end, and the missing part is taken from the germline J gene. This sequence joins TRBV19 and TRBJ2-3; TRBD2 aligns across 10 bases. CDR3 length equals 16 residues. The ends lost 1 base at V and 2 bases at J; junction bases unmatched: 3. CDR1 is LNHDA, CDR2 SQIVND, per germline (reference sequence). CDR3 loop: CASSIGTSGATDTQYF. The part of the CDR3 DNA that was read is TGTGCCAGTAGTATAGGGACTAGCGGAGCCACAGATACG.

In this sample, this clone is medium-sized (0.01 to 0.1%). Coverage ceases 3 residues before the CDR3 finishes, and the germline J gene fills in the end. J is TRBJ2-7 and V is TRBV19; 8 bases align to TRBD1. V was clipped by 5 bases and J by 3 bases; unmatched bases: 6. Germline assignment: CDR1 LNHDA and CDR2 SQIVND (reference sequence). The CDR3 consists of 14 residues. The DNA read from the CDR3 is TGTGCCAGTAGTCGTGAGACAGGGGTCTACGAG. As protein: CASSRETGVYE. The entire CDR3 sequence reads CASSRETGVYEQYF.

A few counts support this clone. The read halts 3 residues ahead of the CDR3 end, with the missing end drawn from the germline J gene. V and J are TRBV18 and TRBJ2-7, with 8 bases that match TRBD1. This CDR3 spans 15 amino acids. Losses at the gene ends were 4 bases for V and 3 bases for J; bases not matched to a gene: 8. Per germline, CDR1 KGHSH and CDR2 LQKENI. The CDR3 region is CASSLSGTGGYEQYF. The CDR3 bases that were read are TGTGCCAGCTCACTATCCGGGACAGGAGGCTACGAG.

This clone was counted between two and nine times. The read ends 3 residues early relative to the CDR3; the germline J gene fills the gap. This chain joins TRBV18 and TRBJ2-7; 12 nucleotides agree with TRBD2. In germline, CDR1 is KGHSH, CDR2 LQKENI. Trimming cost V 2 bases and J 3 bases; bases outside gene matches: 11. The CDR3 has 18 amino acids. The covered CDR3 bases are TGTGCCAGCTCACCATATCGACTAGCGGGAGAGGAGCTCTACGAG. Protein: CASSPYRLAGEELYE. The whole CDR3 protein is CASSPYRLAGEELYEQYF.

The sample holds a few counts of this clone. CDR3 DNA (partial): TGCAGTGCTCCCACTCCGGGGGTAGCGGGAACCTACGAG. Translating it yields CSAPTPGVAGTYE. The whole CDR3 reads CSAPTPGVAGTYEQYF. The gene calls are TRBV20-1 and TRBJ2-7, with 8 nucleotides matching TRBD2. Sequencing ends 3 residues short of the CDR3 end; the germline J gene provides the rest. The ends lost 5 bases at V and 2 bases at J; junction bases unmatched: 14. The CDR3 is made up of 16 amino acids. The germline V gene has CDR1 DFQATT and CDR2 SNEGSKA (reference sequence).

About this clone itself: From the germline J gene comes the end of the CDR3, since the read stops 3 residues before it. The rearrangement joins TRBV5-1 to TRBJ2-7, with D perhaps TRBD1 (8 bases). CDR3 length: 15 amino acids. Trimming removed 1 base from V and 3 bases from J, with 14 bases in between. Germline V lookup: CDR1 SGHRS, CDR2 YFSETQ. The DNA read from the CDR3 is TGCGCCAGCAGCTTGAGGGGAGGGACAGGCTACGAG. It codes for CASSLRGGTGYE. The whole CDR3 sequence is CASSLRGGTGYEQYF. The whole variable domain, filled in from reference TRBV5-1 and TRBJ2-7, reads KAGVTQTPRYLIKTRGQQVTLSCSPISGHRSVSWYQQTPGQGLQFLFEYFSETQRNKGNFPGRFSGRQFSNSRSEMNVSTLELGDSALYLCASSLRGGTGYEQYFGPGTRLTVT.

The sequenced part of the CDR3 DNA is TGTGCCAGTAGTAGTAGCGTTTTGTTCACCGGGGAG. Protein product: CASSSSVLFTGE. The CDR3 reads in full as CASSSSVLFTGELFF. The rearrangement joins TRBV19 to TRBJ2-2, with D possibly TRBD2 on 5 matching bases. Read coverage stops 3 residues before the CDR3 terminus; the germline J gene supplies the remainder. Germline CDR1 is LNHDA and CDR2 is SQIVND (reference sequence). The CDR3 runs 15 residues. With 4 bases removed from V and 4 bases from J, the gap between germline ends came to 13 bases.

This clone was seen only a few times. The CDR3 end is not reached by the read, which stops 3 residues before it; the germline J gene fills it in. This chain uses TRBV7-6 with TRBJ2-7, with a weak D call TRBD2 (5 bases). This CDR3 spans 15 amino acids. In germline, CDR1 is SGHVS, CDR2 FNYEAQ. V was cut by 2 bases and J by 0 bases, with 11 bases left in between. CDR3 amino acids: CASSLTAVPSYEQYF. CDR3 bases read: TGTGCCAGCAGCTTAACAGCGGTACCCTCCTACGAG.

This clone was seen more than once but under ten times. The CDR3 end lies 3 residues beyond the end of the read and is filled in from the germline J gene. The V call is TRBV18, the J call TRBJ2-1, with TRBD2 matching 9 bases. In germline, CDR1 is KGHSH, CDR2 LQKENI. V was clipped by 1 base and J by 0 bases; unmatched bases: 1. The CDR3 extends over 16 amino acids. Partial CDR3 DNA: TGTGCCAGCTCACCACTGACTAGCGGCTCCTACAATGAG. Protein sequence: CASSPLTSGSYNE. In full, the CDR3 reads CASSPLTSGSYNEQFF.

Comment on this clone: The CDR3 end is not reached by the read, which stops 3 residues before it; the germline J gene fills it in. J is TRBJ1-5 and V is TRBV2; D is undetermined. The CDR3 is made up of 14 amino acids. V was cut by 3 bases and J by 2 bases, with 8 bases left in between. From germline, CDR1 is SNHLY and CDR2 FYNNEI. The CDR3 is CASSDSLRNQPQHF. The sequenced part of the CDR3 DNA is TGTGCCAGCAGTGATTCACTCCGCAATCAGCCC.

This clone was seen only a few times. The CDR3 end falls 3 residues outside the read, so it is completed with the germline J gene. The genes are TRBV7-8 and TRBJ1-6; 7 bases are shared with TRBD1. Germline V gene data show CDR1 as SGHVS and CDR2 as FQNEAQ. The CDR3 runs to 15 residues. V gave up 0 bases and J gave up 7 bases; unmatched junction bases: 3. CDR3 bases read: TGTGCCAGCAGCTTAGCGGAGACAGGGAATTCACCC. As protein: CASSLAETGNSP. The full CDR3 reads CASSLAETGNSPLHF.

At least ten counts were recorded for this clone. The CDR3 end falls 3 residues outside the read, so it is completed with the germline J gene. J is TRBJ2-2 and V is TRBV29-1, with D perhaps matching TRBD1 (6 bases). There are 13 residues in the CDR3. Germline V gives CDR1 SQVTM, CDR2 ANQGSEA. V lost 7 bases and J lost 4, with 13 bases in between. The CDR3 sequence is CSAHRDVTGELFF. CDR3 bases read: TGCAGCGCGCACAGGGATGTCACCGGGGAG.

Ten or more counts support this clone. CDR3 sequence: CASSLFGSKGETQYF. The sequenced part of the CDR3 DNA is TGCGCCAGCAGCTTGTTCGGTTCCAAGGGAGAGACC. This sequence joins TRBV5-1 and TRBJ2-5; unclear D gene. The read is 3 residues too short to cover the CDR3 end, so that end is filled in from the germline J gene. Trimming stripped 1 base from V and 4 bases from J, with 14 bases between. Germline V CDR1 and CDR2: SGHRS, YFSETQ. CDR3 length: 15 residues.

A remark on this clone: Read data end 3 residues before the CDR3 end; the end is taken from the germline J gene. V is TRBV7-6 and J is TRBJ2-1; 13 bases fit TRBD2. After removal of 1 base from V and 0 bases from J, the junction contained 0 bases not matched to a gene. CDR3 size: 17 residues. CDR1 and CDR2 from the germline V gene are SGHVS and FNYEAQ. The CDR3 is CASSLGTSGSSYNEQFF. CDR3 DNA (partial): TGTGCCAGCAGCTTAGGGACTAGCGGGAGCTCCTACAATGAG.

There are many counts of this clone. The sequence runs out 3 residues before the end of the CDR3; the remainder is reconstructed from the germline J gene. The genes are TRBV5-1 and TRBJ2-3, with D uncertain. Germline V gene data show CDR1 as SGHRS and CDR2 as YFSETQ. Between the trimmed V and J ends, which lost 0 bases and 3 bases, there was a span of 5 bases. This CDR3 has 13 amino acids. The part of the CDR3 DNA that was read is TGCGCCAGCAGCTTGGAAGGTACAGATACG. Its translation: CASSLEGTDT. The entire CDR3 is CASSLEGTDTQYF.

This clone appeared a few times. The observed sequence ends 3 residues before the CDR3 terminus, with the missing tail filled in from the germline J gene. This rearrangement joins TRBV16 to TRBJ1-1, with 8 bases identical to TRBD1. Germline CDR1 and CDR2: KGHSY and FQNENV. Trimming at V came to 4 bases and at J to 2 bases, leaving 9 bases not matched to a gene. The CDR3 spans 16 residues. The DNA read from the CDR3 is TGTGCCAGCAGCCGGGGACAGGAGAATCTAAACACTGAA. Translated, it gives CASSRGQENLNTE. In full, the CDR3 is CASSRGQENLNTEAFF. Drawing the rest from reference TRBV16 and TRBJ1-1, the complete variable domain is GEEVAQTPKHLVRGEGQKAKLYCAPIKGHSYVFWYQQVLKNEFKFLISFQNENVFDETGMPKERFSAKCLPNSPCSLEIQATKLEDSAVYFCASSRGQENLNTEAFFGQGTRLTVV.

This clone was recorded many times. The read stops 3 residues short of the end of the CDR3; the missing end is completed from the germline J gene. This rearrangement joins TRBV7-9 to TRBJ2-2; no clear D gene. V was trimmed by 2 bases and J by 5 bases, leaving 12 bases between them. Per germline, CDR1 SEHNR and CDR2 FQNEAQ (reference sequence). CDR3 length: 15 amino acids. The CDR3: CASSLTAGKTGELFF. The CDR3 bases that were read are TGTGCCAGCAGCTTAACGGCAGGCAAAACCGGGGAG.

Many counts were recorded for this clone. From the germline J gene comes the end of the CDR3, since the read stops 3 residues before it. The V gene is TRBV20-1, the J gene TRBJ2-3, with 9 bases matching TRBD2. CDR3 length: 12 amino acids. After removal of 6 bases from V and 5 bases from J, the junction contained 3 bases not matched to a gene. The germline gives CDR1 DFQATT, CDR2 SNEGSKA (reference sequence). The sequenced CDR3 bases are TGCAGTGCGCTACTAGCGGGAGATACG. Translating gives CSALLAGDT. In full, the CDR3 reads CSALLAGDTQYF.

This clone was observed many times. The CDR3 goes on 3 residues after the read ends, and that part is filled in from the germline J gene. J is TRBJ1-1 and V is TRBV5-6; D possibly corresponds to TRBD1 (6 bases). CDR3 size: 14 residues. With 5 bases removed from V and 6 bases from J, the gap between germline ends came to 17 bases. Looked up from germline, CDR1 is SGHDT and CDR2 is YYEEEE. The covered CDR3 bases are TGTGCCAGCAGGGTACAGGGAGGAGGCGCTGAA. This codes for CASRVQGGGAE. The full CDR3 is CASRVQGGGAEAFF.

This clone occurred a few times. The chain's CDR3 is CASSSIPGLAGGDTQYF. The part of the CDR3 DNA that was read is TGTGCCAGCAGCTCCATCCCAGGACTAGCGGGAGGAGATACG. This rearrangement joins TRBV7-6 to TRBJ2-3; 14 bases map to TRBD2. The read terminates 3 residues ahead of where the CDR3 ends, so the germline J gene completes it. The CDR3 has 17 amino acids. The germline CDR1 and CDR2 sequences are SGHVS and FNYEAQ. The V and J ends lost 4 bases and 5 bases, in that order; junction bases with no gene match: 8.

This clone has a handful of counts. CDR3 sequence: CSARALNTEAFF. CDR3 DNA (partial): TGCAGTGCTAGAGCTTTGAACACTGAA. The genes are TRBV20-1 and TRBJ1-1; D gene uncertain. The read gets to within 3 residues of the CDR3 end, and the germline J gene fills in the rest. Germline values: CDR1 DFQATT, CDR2 SNEGSKA (reference sequence). This CDR3 is 12 amino acids long. V lost 1 base and J lost 0, with 3 bases in between.

A few counts support this clone. Read data end 3 residues before the CDR3 end; the end is taken from the germline J gene. This chain connects TRBV2 to TRBJ1-5, with TRBD1 matching 8 bases. Germline CDR1 reads SNHLY; CDR2 reads FYNNEI. CDR3 length: 15 amino acids. Trimming removed 4 bases from V and 2 bases from J; junction bases left unmatched: 4. The CDR3 bases that were read are TGTGCCAGCAGTGCCGGACAGGGCGGCAATCAGCCC. This gives the protein CASSAGQGGNQP. The full CDR3 reads CASSAGQGGNQPQHF.

This clone was counted only a few times. The CDR3 goes on 3 residues after the read ends, and that part is filled in from the germline J gene. The rearrangement uses TRBV23-1 and TRBJ2-7; 7 nucleotides agree with TRBD1. TRBV23-1 falls under the ORF class, with uncertain function. V was pared by 1 base and J by 3 bases, with 9 bases of the junction left unmatched. This CDR3 comprises 16 residues. The CDR3 spells CASSQLSGTERYEQYF. Incomplete CDR3 DNA: TGCGCCAGCAGTCAATTATCCGGGACAGAGCGCTACGAG.